This is a list of T cell receptor beta chains from one sample in a study of T cell changes during pregnancy in multiple sclerosis. The protocol was immunoSEQ multiplex PCR, while the TCRdb copy is restricted to in-frame clones and leaves out a portion. The sample lists roughly 80,000 clones, 92% occurring once. The source was peripheral blood, collected before pregnancy. The receptors were sampled from a female donor with multiple sclerosis, enrolled in a pregnancy study. Each CDR3 is given with its conserved first and last residue. The D gene is left open where the match is weak. Only part of the rows carry a size: once, few, many, or a class if the clone is expanded.

TRBV20-1,.,TRBJ1-2,.,CSASAGVYTF,TGCAGTGCTAGTGCGGGAGTCTACACCTTC
TRBV7-2,few,TRBJ1-2,.,CASKGKNYGYTF,TGTGCCAGCAAGGGGAAGAACTATGGCTACACCTTC
TRBV5-6,.,TRBJ1-1,.,CASSRLDRMNTEAFF,TGTGCCAGCAGCAGGCTGGACAGAATGAACACTGAAGCTTTCTTT
TRBV7-9,.,TRBJ1-1,.,CASSTPGRTEAFF,TGTGCCAGCAGCACCCCCGGGAGGACTGAAGCTTTCTTT
TRBV2,.,TRBJ1-6,.,CASSEDTGWGSPLHF,TGTGCCAGCAGTGAAGACACAGGCTGGGGTTCACCCCTCCACTTT
TRBV2,.,TRBJ2-5,.,CASSELDWGQETQYF,TGTGCCAGCAGTGAATTGGACTGGGGGCAGGAGACCCAGTACTTC
TRBV12-5,.,TRBJ2-5,.,CASGLQGTETQYF,TGTGCTAGTGGTTTACAGGGAACCGAGACCCAGTACTTC
TRBV7-6,.,TRBJ2-1,TRBD2,CASSFGTSGGASYNEQFF,TGTGCCAGCAGCTTTGGGACTAGCGGGGGAGCGTCCTACAATGAGCAGTTCTTC
TRBV29-1,.,TRBJ2-2,TRBD1,CSVELWDRANTGELFF,TGCAGCGTTGAACTCTGGGACAGGGCGAACACCGGGGAGCTGTTTTTT
TRBV4-2,.,TRBJ1-6,TRBD1,CASSQLGQGKDSPLHF,TGTGCCAGCAGCCAACTTGGACAGGGGAAGGATTCACCCCTCCACTTT
TRBV5-1,.,TRBJ2-2,TRBD2,CASRPAGATNTGELFF,TGCGCCAGCAGGCCAGCGGGGGCTACGAACACCGGGGAGCTGTTTTTT
TRBV2,.,TRBJ1-5,TRBD1,CASSSDRYSNQPQHF,TGTGCCAGCAGCTCGGACAGGTATAGCAATCAGCCCCAGCATTTT
TRBV10-2,.,TRBJ2-3,.,CASDPRDTDTQYF,TGCGCCAGCGACCCCCGGGACACAGATACGCAGTATTTT
TRBV7-9,.,TRBJ1-2,.,CASSLVSQGYTF,TGTGCCAGCAGCTTAGTTTCCCAGGGCTACACCTTC
TRBV6-6,.,TRBJ2-1,TRBD1,CASSYTSWTGNEQFF,TGTGCCAGCAGTTACACCTCTTGGACAGGCAATGAGCAGTTCTTC
TRBV5-6,.,TRBJ2-1,TRBD2,CASSLGLAGGSYNEQFF,TGTGCCAGCAGCTTGGGACTAGCGGGGGGCTCCTACAATGAGCAGTTCTTC
TRBV30,.,TRBJ2-7,TRBD1,CAWRGDRGGYEQYF,TGTGCCTGGAGGGGGGACAGGGGAGGGTACGAGCAGTACTTC
TRBV10-2,.,TRBJ2-3,TRBD2,CASSESAGGTDTQYF,TGCGCCAGCAGTGAGTCAGCGGGAGGCACAGATACGCAGTATTTT
TRBV30,.,TRBJ1-1,.,CAWSPRRETEAFF,TGTGCCTGGAGTCCGCGCAGGGAAACTGAAGCTTTCTTT
TRBV9,few,TRBJ2-3,TRBD2,CASSARTSGGRTDTQYF,TGTGCCAGCAGCGCACGGACTAGCGGGGGGCGCACAGATACGCAGTATTTT
TRBV29-1,.,TRBJ1-1,.,CSSNGNGVDTEAFF,TGCAGCTCGAACGGGAACGGCGTGGACACTGAAGCTTTCTTT
TRBV5-1,.,TRBJ2-1,.,CASSLVRSGGPYNEQFF,TGCGCCAGCAGCTTGGTTCGTTCCGGGGGGCCCTACAATGAGCAGTTCTTC
TRBV5-5,.,TRBJ1-5,.,CASSLVAESNQPQHF,TGTGCCAGCAGCTTGGTAGCGGAGAGCAATCAGCCCCAGCATTTT
TRBV9,.,TRBJ2-3,.,CASSFAGASTDTQYF,TGTGCCAGCAGTTTCGCGGGTGCAAGCACAGATACGCAGTATTTT
TRBV6-1,.,TRBJ2-7,.,CASRDTFSSYEQYF,TGTGCCAGCAGGGACACCTTCAGCTCCTACGAGCAGTACTTC
TRBV12-5,few,TRBJ2-1,TRBD1,CASGLAQGMAYNEQFF,TGTGCTAGTGGTTTGGCACAGGGGATGGCCTACAATGAGCAGTTCTTC
TRBV14,few,TRBJ1-2,.,CASSQDRFFGYTF,TGTGCCAGCAGCCAAGACAGGTTTTTTGGCTACACCTTC
TRBV13,once,TRBJ2-1,TRBD1,CASSSPGQGGSEQFF,TGTGCCAGCAGCTCTCCGGGACAGGGAGGTAGTGAGCAGTTCTTC
TRBV5-4,once,TRBJ2-3,TRBD2,CASLQLRGDGDTQYF,TGTGCCAGTCTACAACTACGGGGGGACGGAGATACGCAGTATTTT
TRBV4-2,once,TRBJ2-7,TRBD2,CASSPRGVAGESYEQYF,TGTGCCAGCAGCCCCCGCGGGGTAGCGGGGGAATCCTACGAGCAGTACTTC
TRBV4-1,.,TRBJ1-1,.,CASSQAGKGAEAFF,TGCGCCAGCAGCCAAGCGGGGAAGGGGGCTGAAGCTTTCTTT
TRBV7-8,.,TRBJ2-1,TRBD2,CASSISSGGAGAPNEQFF,TGTGCCAGCAGCATTAGTTCCGGGGGGGCGGGGGCACCCAATGAGCAGTTCTTC
TRBV30,.,TRBJ2-5,.,CAWSVRTETQYF,TGTGCCTGGAGTGTACGGACAGAAACCCAGTACTTC
TRBV5-1,.,TRBJ2-3,TRBD1,CASTTGGYGTDTQYF,TGCGCCAGCACCACAGGGGGCTATGGCACAGATACGCAGTATTTT
TRBV10-2,.,TRBJ2-5,.,CARREETQYF,TGCGCCAGGAGAGAAGAGACCCAGTACTTC
TRBV30,.,TRBJ2-1,TRBD2,CAWSEGLAGVNEQFF,TGTGCCTGGAGTGAGGGACTAGCGGGGGTCAATGAGCAGTTCTTC
TRBV6-5,.,TRBJ2-1,TRBD1,CASSGPGQGKNEQFF,TGTGCCAGCAGTGGACCGGGACAGGGTAAAAATGAGCAGTTCTTC
TRBV6-1,.,TRBJ1-2,.,CASSESRELGYGYTF,TGTGCCAGCAGTGAAAGCCGGGAATTGGGGTACGGCTACACCTTC
TRBV7-6,few,TRBJ1-4,TRBD1,CASSREPGQGGEKLFF,TGTGCCAGCAGTCGAGAACCGGGACAGGGTGGTGAAAAACTGTTTTTT
TRBV7-3,.,TRBJ2-5,.,CASSSAGRTEETQYF,TGTGCCAGCAGCTCCGCGGGACGGACGGAAGAGACCCAGTACTTC
TRBV5-1,.,TRBJ2-7,TRBD1,CASSLSGQPYEQYF,TGCGCCAGCAGCTTGTCGGGACAGCCCTACGAGCAGTACTTC
TRBV27,.,TRBJ2-7,.,CASSFQGPYEQYF,TGTGCCAGCAGTTTTCAGGGTCCCTACGAGCAGTACTTC
TRBV19,.,TRBJ1-3,.,CAGHSGNTIYF,TGTGCCGGGCACTCTGGAAACACCATATATTTT
TRBV7-9,.,TRBJ2-7,.,CASSLDSGYEQYF,TGTGCCAGCAGCTTGGATTCGGGTTACGAGCAGTACTTC
TRBV7-8,once,TRBJ1-4,.,CASSPKQGSDEKLFF,TGTGCCAGCAGCCCCAAACAGGGATCGGATGAAAAACTGTTTTTT
TRBV18,.,TRBJ2-7,.,CASSGGTATSYEQYF,TGTGCCAGCTCAGGAGGGACAGCAACATCCTACGAGCAGTACTTC
TRBV6-1,.,TRBJ2-5,TRBD2,CASSEELASGTVSGRETQYF,TGTGCCAGCAGTGAAGAATTGGCTAGCGGGACGGTCTCGGGACGAGAGACCCAGTACTTC
TRBV19,.,TRBJ1-1,.,CASTGDTEAFF,TGTGCCAGTACGGGAGACACTGAAGCTTTCTTT
TRBV27,few,TRBJ2-1,.,CARDLGASEQFF,TGTGCCAGAGACTTGGGGGCAAGTGAGCAGTTCTTC
TRBV5-1,.,TRBJ2-1,TRBD2,CASSLGSGVINEQFF,TGCGCCAGCAGCTTGGGTAGCGGGGTAATCAATGAGCAGTTCTTC
TRBV7-5,.,TRBJ2-2,.,CARSLQRAVARLAGNTGELFF,TGTGCCAGAAGCTTACAGCGAGCCGTGGCGCGGCTAGCGGGGAACACCGGGGAGCTGTTTTTT
TRBV30,.,TRBJ2-7,TRBD2,CAWTPGGGDYEQYF,TGTGCCTGGACTCCTGGCGGGGGAGACTACGAGCAGTACTTC
TRBV5-4,.,TRBJ2-5,TRBD2,CASSLEAGPQETQYF,TGTGCCAGCAGCTTGGAAGCGGGGCCCCAAGAGACCCAGTACTTC